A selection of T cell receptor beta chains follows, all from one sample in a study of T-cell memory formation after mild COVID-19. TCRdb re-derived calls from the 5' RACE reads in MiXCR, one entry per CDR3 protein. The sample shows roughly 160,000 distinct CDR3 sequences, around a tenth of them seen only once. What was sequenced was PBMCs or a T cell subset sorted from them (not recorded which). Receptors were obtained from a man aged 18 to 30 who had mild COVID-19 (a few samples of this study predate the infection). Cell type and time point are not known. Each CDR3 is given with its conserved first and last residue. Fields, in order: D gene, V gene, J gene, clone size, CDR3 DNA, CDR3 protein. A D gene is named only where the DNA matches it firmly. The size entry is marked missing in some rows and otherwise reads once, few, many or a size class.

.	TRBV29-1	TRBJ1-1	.	TGCAGCGTCGAAACCCTACAGTTGAACACTGAAGCTTTCTTT	CSVETLQLNTEAFF
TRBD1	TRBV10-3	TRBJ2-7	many	TGTGCCATCACCCAGGGGGAACAGGGGCGCAGCGAGCAGTACTTC	CAITQGEQGRSEQYF
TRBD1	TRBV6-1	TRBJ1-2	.	TGTGCCAGCAGGGGACAGGGCGGGTCGTTCCGACTTTATGGCTACACCTTC	CASRGQGGSFRLYGYTF
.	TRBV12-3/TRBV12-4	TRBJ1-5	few	TGTGCCAGCAGCCCTCAGGTGTTGAGTCAGCCCCAGCATTTT	CASSPQVLSQPQHF
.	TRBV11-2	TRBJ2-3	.	TGTGCCAGCAGCTTTGGCAGCCACACAGATACGCAGTATTTT	CASSFGSHTDTQYF
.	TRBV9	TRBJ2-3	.	TGTGCCAGCAGCGTAGCAACACTAACAGGTTTTACTAGCACAGATACGCAGTATTTT	CASSVATLTGFTSTDTQYF
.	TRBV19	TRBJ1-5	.	TGTGCCAGTCGGGACCGCCTCGTGAATCAGCCCCAGCATTTT	CASRDRLVNQPQHF
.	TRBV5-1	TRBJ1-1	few	TGCGCCAGCGTTGGGCAGGAGAACACTGAAGCTTTCTTT	CASVGQENTEAFF
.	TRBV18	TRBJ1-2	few	TGTGCCAGCTCACCCGACAGATCCACTAACTATGGCTACACCTTC	CASSPDRSTNYGYTF
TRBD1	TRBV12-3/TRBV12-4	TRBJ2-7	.	TGTGCCAGCAGTTTCCGATCGTATTTGGGACAGGACTCCTACGAGCAGTACTTC	CASSFRSYLGQDSYEQYF
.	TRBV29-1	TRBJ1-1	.	TGCAGCGTTGAAGTTCCATCGGTGGCGAACACTGAAGCTTTCTTT	CSVEVPSVANTEAFF